The present entry profiles one TCR beta chain with its context. The data were obtained in a study of blood T cell repertoires in COVID-19. Turning to the study itself: Sources were T cells, B-cell-depleted T cells, or PBMCs; the material itself was cDNA or gDNA.

Repertoires were generated with immunoSEQ multiplex PCR, while TCRdb's copy carries only in-frame clones and drops some. This table has fewer than 120,000 clones, roughly 80% appearing once. The CDR3 loop spans 18 amino acids. With V trimmed by 5 bases and J by 3 bases, 8 bases remained unmatched. Per the germline V gene, CDR1 is SGHNT and CDR2 is YENEEA. Material: peripheral blood. The receptor was derived from a woman in her sixties with acute or convalescent COVID-19. V is TRBV11-3 and J is TRBJ2-2, with 14 nucleotides matching TRBD2. The CDR3 loop reads CASSPGLAGEVDTGELFF. DNA for the CDR3: TGTGCCAGCAGCCCGGGACTAGCGGGGGAGGTCGACACCGGGGAGCTGTTTTTT.